Below, 28 T cell receptor beta chains from the same sample are listed, as sequenced in a study of T cell repertoires in cytomegalovirus infection. TCRdb analysed the reads with MiXCR anew, one entry per CDR3 protein. Of about 89,000 distinct CDR3 sequences listed, 29% are singletons. For these TCRs, the target antigens are not known. Sequenced here: CD8+ T cells from cultured PBMCs, sampled from culture after CMV antigen stimulation. These receptors originate from a human donor in good health (CMV status not recorded). Some clones in this sample may be carry-over from other donors' samples.

This clonotype was seen only once. The chain links TRBV4-2 to TRBJ2-5, with TRBD2 matching 12 bases. Trimming at V came to 5 bases and at J to 2 bases, leaving 6 bases not matched to a gene. Germline lookup yields CDR1 LGHNA and CDR2 YNFKEQ. The CDR3 totals 16 residues. The CDR3 protein is CASSFRLAGDQETQYF. As DNA, the CDR3 is TGTGCCAGCAGCTTCCGACTAGCGGGGGATCAAGAGACCCAGTACTTC.

The rearrangement links TRBV11-2 to TRBJ2-3; D possibly corresponds to TRBD1 (6 bases). The germline V gene has CDR1 SGHAT and CDR2 FQNNGV. Trimming removed 5 bases from V and 7 bases from J, with 13 bases in between. The CDR3 covers 13 residues. The CDR3 spells CASSPQGPHTQYF. DNA for the CDR3: TGTGCCAGCAGCCCCCAGGGGCCCCATACGCAGTATTTT.

This clonotype appeared a few times. DNA for the CDR3: TGTGCCAGTAGTATACCGGACAGGGGAAATGACCAGCCCCAGCATTTT. Protein sequence: CASSIPDRGNDQPQHF. This chain uses TRBV19 with TRBJ1-5; 9 nucleotides match TRBD1. Germline V gene sequence: CDR1 LNHDA, CDR2 SQIVND (reference sequence). J was trimmed by 7 bases and V by 2 bases; bases with no gene match: 9. The CDR3 is 16 amino acids.

There are a few counts of this clonotype. The CDR3 loop reads CATSDPDSTKGANVLTF. The CDR3 DNA reads as TGTGCCACCAGTGATCCGGACAGCACAAAAGGGGCCAACGTCCTGACTTTC. J is TRBJ2-6 and V is TRBV24-1; D may be TRBD1 (6 bases). The CDR3 contains 17 residues. Trimming took off 3 bases at V and 4 bases at J, with 15 bases between the two ends. In germline, CDR1 is KGHDR, CDR2 SFDVKD.

There are many counts of this clonotype. This rearrangement joins TRBV12-3 or TRBV12-4 to TRBJ2-7, with D maybe TRBD1 (6 bases). V was trimmed by 5 bases and J by 2 bases, leaving 7 bases between them. The CDR3 loop spans 12 amino acids. This CDR3 reads CASSRDTYEQYF. Written as DNA, the CDR3 is TGTGCCAGCAGTCGGGACACCTACGAGCAGTACTTC.

At least ten counts were recorded for this clonotype. This chain links TRBV7-8 with TRBJ2-1; D unresolved. Trimming took off 1 base at V and 7 bases at J, with 14 bases between the two ends. CDR3 size: 15 residues. Per the germline V gene, CDR1 is SGHVS and CDR2 is FQNEAQ. The CDR3 region is CASSLVPLRRNEQFF. The CDR3 bases are TGTGCCAGCAGCTTAGTTCCACTGCGTCGAAATGAGCAGTTCTTC.

This clonotype was counted between two and nine times. The gene calls are TRBV28 and TRBJ1-2, with D maybe TRBD1 (6 bases). The V gene's germline CDR1 is MDHEN and CDR2 SYDVKM. Trimming removed 7 bases from V and 10 bases from J, with 19 bases in between. The CDR3 has 13 residues. The CDR3 region has the DNA TGTGCCAGCAATCCACCGACAGGTGACGACTACACCTTC. Translated, it gives CASNPPTGDDYTF.

At least ten counts were recorded for this clonotype. The gene calls are TRBV7-9 and TRBJ2-5, with a weak D call TRBD1 (6 bases). Germline V gene lookup returns CDR1 SEHNR and CDR2 FQNEAQ (reference sequence). V was shortened by 5 bases and J by 5 bases, with 15 bases between the two germline ends. The CDR3 extends over 14 amino acids. CDR3 sequence: CASSQTQGPETQYF. DNA for the CDR3: TGTGCCAGCAGCCAGACCCAGGGGCCCGAGACCCAGTACTTC. Variable domain in full (rest from reference TRBV7-9 and TRBJ2-5): DTGVSQNPRHKITKRGQNVTFRCDPISEHNRLYWYRQTLGQGPEFLTYFQNEAQLEKSRLLSDRFSAERPKGSFSTLEIQRTEQGDSAMYLCASSQTQGPETQYFGPGTRLLVL.

This clonotype was found a few times. This chain links TRBV2 with TRBJ2-5, with 12 positions matching TRBD2. Germline values: CDR1 SNHLY, CDR2 FYNNEI. The CDR3 totals 16 residues. V trimming: 6 bases; J trimming: 0 bases; junction bases outside the gene matches: 5. The DNA of the CDR3 is TGTGCCAGCAGGAAAGGACTAGCGGGGAACCAAGAGACCCAGTACTTC. As protein: CASRKGLAGNQETQYF.

The J gene is TRBJ2-3, the V gene TRBV4-1, with D possibly matching TRBD2 (6 bases). The CDR3 is 18 residues long. Deletions cut 0 bases from V and 1 base from J, with 17 bases between. Germline assignment: CDR1 MGHRA and CDR2 YSYEKL. In DNA, the CDR3 is TGCGCCAGCAGCCAAGAGCCTAGCTCTTGGGGGGGCACAGATACGCAGTATTTT. It translates to CASSQEPSSWGGTDTQYF.

This chain connects TRBV4-1 to TRBJ1-1; D is perhaps TRBD1 (6 bases). The V gene's germline CDR1 is MGHRA and CDR2 YSYEKL. V was pared by 3 bases and J by 5 bases, with 16 bases between. This CDR3 comprises 15 residues. CDR3 nucleotides: TGCGCCAGCAGCCACACCCCTTACAGGGATACTGAAGCTTTCTTT. Its translation: CASSHTPYRDTEAFF.

Only a few counts were recorded for this clonotype. The genes are TRBV12-3 or TRBV12-4 and TRBJ1-5, with a possible D match to TRBD1 (5 bases). Trimming removed 3 bases at V and 6 bases at J, with 12 bases between. The CDR3 contains 14 residues. This CDR3 is CASSFSFTGQPQHF. For the CDR3, the DNA is TGTGCCAGCAGTTTCTCCTTTACAGGTCAGCCCCAGCATTTT.

The chain couples TRBV28 to TRBJ2-1, with 8 bases identical to TRBD1. Losses at the gene ends were 5 bases for V and 3 bases for J; bases not matched to a gene: 12. This CDR3 comprises 17 residues. CDR1 MDHEN and CDR2 SYDVKM come from the germline V gene. DNA of the CDR3: TGTGCCAGCAGTGGACTGGGGACAGGAGATTTCTACAATGAGCAGTTCTTC. This encodes CASSGLGTGDFYNEQFF.

There are many counts of this clonotype. The V call is TRBV20-1, the J call TRBJ2-3, with D unclear. The V gene lost 3 bases and the J gene lost 3 bases, with 16 bases spanning the gap. In germline, CDR1 is DFQATT, CDR2 SNEGSKA (reference sequence). The CDR3 extends over 15 amino acids. The CDR3 sequence: CSARVRSFGTDTQYF. In DNA form, the CDR3 reads TGCAGTGCTAGGGTGCGGAGCTTCGGGACAGATACGCAGTATTTT.

In its sample, this clonotype was seen many times. This chain uses TRBV4-1 with TRBJ2-2, with 10 bases identical to TRBD1. This CDR3 is built from 15 residues. Germline lookup yields CDR1 MGHRA and CDR2 YSYEKL. J was trimmed by 6 bases and V by 1 base; bases with no gene match: 2. CDR3 nucleotides: TGCGCCAGCAGCCAAGGGGGACAGGGGTCCGGGGAGCTGTTTTTT. Translation: CASSQGGQGSGELFF.

The chain recombines TRBV11-1 with TRBJ2-6; D is undetermined. There are 12 residues in the CDR3. The germline V gene has CDR1 SGHAT and CDR2 FQDESV (reference sequence). V was cut by 8 bases and J by 0 bases, with 2 bases left in between. The CDR3 nucleotides are TGTGCCAGCCACTCTGGGGCCAACGTCCTGACTTTC. Its protein product is CASHSGANVLTF.

This clonotype appeared a few times. The CDR3 sequence: CASRSGPNTEAFF. In DNA form, the CDR3 reads TGTGCCAGTCGTTCAGGGCCGAACACTGAAGCTTTCTTT. The genes are TRBV19 and TRBJ1-1; TRBD1 might be the D (5 bases). Germline V gives CDR1 LNHDA, CDR2 SQIVND (reference sequence). Trimming removed 8 bases at V and 1 base at J, with 11 bases between. The CDR3 consists of 13 residues.

The chain combines TRBV4-1 with TRBJ1-1, with D tentatively TRBD1 (5 bases). The CDR3 extends over 14 amino acids. Trimming cost V 7 bases and J 3 bases, with 15 bases left between them. The germline V gene encodes CDR1 MGHRA and CDR2 YSYEKL. The CDR3 DNA is TGCGCCAGCAATACCAGGGTCGGGGACACTGAAGCTTTCTTT. This sequence encodes CASNTRVGDTEAFF.

This clonotype was seen ten or more times. The chain uses TRBV7-2 and TRBJ2-1; unclear D gene. Trimming shortened V by 0 bases and J by 8 bases, and 14 bases separated the two germline ends. The CDR3 length is 15 residues. Looked up from germline, CDR1 is SGHTA and CDR2 is FQGNSA. DNA for the CDR3: TGTGCCAGCAGCTTAGCTTTGGACCCGCGCTATGAGCAGTTCTTC. This encodes CASSLALDPRYEQFF.

This clonotype has only a few counts. This CDR3 reads CASSLDYATDTQYF. Written as DNA, the CDR3 is TGTGCCAGCAGCTTAGATTACGCCACAGATACGCAGTATTTT. The chain links TRBV7-4 to TRBJ2-3; D is unresolved. Germline V lookup: CDR1 SGHVT, CDR2 SQSDAQ. The CDR3 length is 14 residues. V lost 1 base and J lost 2, with 7 bases in between.

The chain is built from TRBV4-2 and TRBJ2-5; possibly TRBD2 for D (6 bases). The CDR3 spans 15 residues. Germline V CDR1 and CDR2: LGHNA, YNFKEQ. V gave up 3 bases and J gave up 5 bases, with 16 bases separating them. The DNA of the CDR3 is TGTGCCAGCAGCCAGGCGAAGGGAGGACGGGAGACCCAGTACTTC. It encodes CASSQAKGGRETQYF.

This clonotype was seen more than once but under ten times. The rearrangement uses TRBV28 and TRBJ2-4, with a tentative D call TRBD2 (6 bases). The germline V and J ends were trimmed by 5 bases and 4 bases, with 15 bases remaining between them. Germline CDR1 MDHEN, CDR2 SYDVKM. The CDR3 is 15 amino acids. This CDR3 is CASSAPGEAKNIQYF. The CDR3 bases are TGTGCCAGCAGTGCCCCCGGGGAGGCTAAAAACATTCAGTACTTC.

This clonotype was seen only a few times. The gene calls are TRBV6-4 and TRBJ2-7; unclear D gene. This CDR3 contains 16 residues. Germline CDR1 and CDR2: MRHNA and SNTAGT. Trimming took off 5 bases at V and 9 bases at J, with 26 bases between the two ends. The chain's CDR3 is CASSTPDGRHLRGQYF. The CDR3 DNA follows: TGTGCCAGCAGTACCCCCGACGGACGACATTTACGAGGGCAGTACTTC.

The V gene is TRBV19, the J gene TRBJ2-1; TRBD2 aligns across 10 bases. The CDR3 spans 16 residues. Germline CDR1 and CDR2: LNHDA and SQIVND (reference sequence). V dropped 2 bases and J dropped 3; count of bases not matched to a gene: 4. CDR3 protein: CASSIQSSGGYNEQFF. As DNA, the CDR3 is TGTGCCAGTAGTATACAGTCTAGCGGGGGCTACAATGAGCAGTTCTTC. The full variable domain, rest sourced from reference TRBV19 and TRBJ2-1, is DGGITQSPKYLFRKEGQNVTLSCEQNLNHDAMYWYRQDPGQGLRLIYYSQIVNDFQKGDIAEGYSVSREKKESFPLTVTSAQKNPTAFYLCASSIQSSGGYNEQFFGPGTRLTVL.

This clonotype was seen a few times. The chain has TRBV6-5 and TRBJ1-1, with D unresolved. Deletions cut 1 base from V and 6 bases from J, with 9 bases between. The germline V gene encodes CDR1 MNHEY and CDR2 SVGAGI. This CDR3 is built from 13 residues. This CDR3 is CASSYYVRAEAFF. The CDR3 coding sequence is TGTGCCAGCAGTTACTACGTTCGCGCTGAAGCTTTCTTT.

Regarding this clonotype: The junction differs from germline at one of its ends, possibly a read error. The chain recombines TRBV4-1 with TRBJ2-5; D not certain. The CDR3 spans 9 residues. Germline V gives CDR1 MGHRA, CDR2 YSYEKL. The CDR3 here is CASSHPTDF. The CDR3, as DNA: TGCGCCAGCAGCCACCCGACCGACTTC.

The sample holds a few counts of this clonotype. This chain uses TRBV12-3 or TRBV12-4 with TRBJ2-3; D might be TRBD1 or TRBD2, each matching 5 bases. The CDR3 contains 15 residues. The V and J ends lost 1 base and 5 bases respectively, with 13 bases between them. The CDR3 DNA reads TGTGCCAGCAGTTTAGATCGGGGTGGGGGAGATACGCAGTATTTT. Translation gives CASSLDRGGGDTQYF.

The sample holds a few counts of this clonotype. This rearrangement joins TRBV7-9 to TRBJ2-7; maybe TRBD1 (6 bases). This CDR3 spans 13 amino acids. Between the trimmed V and J ends, which lost 6 bases and 4 bases, there was a span of 13 bases. The germline CDR1 and CDR2 sequences are SEHNR and FQNEAQ (reference sequence). The CDR3 nucleotides are TGTGCCAGCAGACCTAAACAGGGTTACGAGCAGTACTTC. Its translation is CASRPKQGYEQYF.